Shown below are 16 T cell receptor beta chains from a single sample sequenced in a study of long-term antiretroviral therapy in people with HIV. With survey level as its setting, the immunoSEQ assay was v3.0. TCRdb's copy holds only in-frame clones and misses some; the assay was immunoSEQ multiplex PCR. The sample lists 20,000 to 25,000 clones; 80% to 85% were seen once. The sequencing used unsorted PBMCs, collected 1.2 years after starting antiretroviral therapy. The receptors come from a woman in her 40s with HIV.

The chain has TRBV6-5 and TRBJ1-1; D call uncertain. Trimming shortened V by 7 bases and J by 4 bases, and 13 bases separated the two germline ends. Per the germline V gene, CDR1 is MNHEY and CDR2 is SVGAGI. This CDR3 has 13 amino acids. The CDR3 DNA reads as TGTGCCAGCAAACTAACGCCCTCCACTGAAGCTTTCTTT. This encodes CASKLTPSTEAFF.

V and J are TRBV5-4 and TRBJ1-1; 8 nucleotides agree with TRBD1. Trimming at V came to 0 bases and at J to 5 bases, leaving 9 bases not matched to a gene. Germline CDR1 SGHNT, CDR2 YYREEE (reference sequence). The CDR3 spans 16 residues. Written as DNA, the CDR3 is TGTGCCAGCAGCTTGGATGCTGGACAGGGTGGTACTGAAGCTTTCTTT. This sequence encodes CASSLDAGQGGTEAFF.

The V and J genes are TRBV7-2 and TRBJ2-7; D not certain. Germline V gene data show CDR1 as SGHTA and CDR2 as FQGNSA. Trimming left V 5 bases short and J 2 bases short, with 13 bases between. The CDR3 consists of 14 residues. The CDR3 is CASSTDGPTYEQYF. CDR3 DNA: TGTGCCAGCAGCACTGACGGTCCCACCTACGAGCAGTACTTC.

The V gene is TRBV5-1, the J gene TRBJ2-1, with 11 nucleotides matching TRBD2. This CDR3 is built from 17 residues. Germline lookup yields CDR1 SGHRS and CDR2 YFSETQ. Trimming removed 0 bases from V and 3 bases from J; junction bases left unmatched: 5. CDR3 loop: CASSLDLAGGNYNEQFF. Written as DNA, the CDR3 is TGCGCCAGCAGCTTGGATTTAGCGGGAGGGAACTACAATGAGCAGTTCTTC.

V usage is TRBV7-9 and J usage is TRBJ2-5; D is perhaps TRBD1 (6 bases). Germline values: CDR1 SEHNR, CDR2 FQNEAQ (reference sequence). The CDR3 spans 12 residues. V lost 6 bases to trimming and J lost 4 bases, with 9 bases between them. The CDR3 nucleotides read TGTGCCAGCAGTAGACAGGCAGAGACCCAGTACTTC. It is translated as CASSRQAETQYF. The whole variable domain, filled in from reference TRBV7-9 and TRBJ2-5, reads DTGVSQNPRHKITKRGQNVTFRCDPISEHNRLYWYRQTLGQGPEFLTYFQNEAQLEKSRLLSDRFSAERPKGSFSTLEIQRTEQGDSAMYLCASSRQAETQYFGPGTRLLVL.

The CDR3 region has the DNA TGTGCCAGTAGTTGGGGTGATGCAACTAATGAAAAACTGTTTTTT. As protein: CASSWGDATNEKLFF. This sequence joins TRBV19 and TRBJ1-4; D unclear. CDR3 length: 15 amino acids. V dropped 5 bases and J dropped 0 bases, with 10 bases sitting between them. Germline V gene lookup returns CDR1 LNHDA and CDR2 SQIVND (reference sequence).

This clone was seen a single time. This rearrangement joins TRBV7-2 to TRBJ2-7; TRBD1 agrees at 10 bases. Germline trimming cut 6 bases from V and 2 bases from J; bases unmatched to any gene: 1. The CDR3 runs to 13 residues. Germline V gene sequence: CDR1 SGHTA, CDR2 FQGNSA. CDR3 region: CASRGTGAYEQYF. The CDR3 DNA is TGTGCCAGCAGGGGGACAGGGGCCTACGAGCAGTACTTC.

This rearrangement joins TRBV5-1 to TRBJ1-5; no reliable D call. CDR1 is SGHRS, CDR2 YFSETQ, per germline. Trimming took 5 bases from V and 4 from J, leaving 4 bases between them. This CDR3 spans 11 amino acids. CDR3 sequence reads: CASSQNQPQHF. CDR3 bases: TGCGCCAGCAGTCAGAATCAGCCCCAGCATTTT.

The chain is built from TRBV5-1 and TRBJ2-7; D may be TRBD1 (6 bases). CDR1 and CDR2 (germline): SGHRS, YFSETQ. This CDR3 has 15 amino acids. Deletions cut 4 bases from V and 2 bases from J, with 16 bases between. The CDR3 bases are TGCGCCAGCAGCCTGGGGTACCAGGGGACCTACGAGCAGTACTTC. It codes for CASSLGYQGTYEQYF.

The chain is built from TRBV5-1 and TRBJ2-7, with 8 bases lining up with TRBD1. Trimming cost V 7 bases and J 2 bases; bases outside gene matches: 8. This CDR3 spans 14 amino acids. CDR1 and CDR2 (germline): SGHRS, YFSETQ. CDR3 sequence reads: CASGTGGGTYEQYF. The CDR3 coding sequence is TGCGCCAGCGGAACAGGGGGTGGAACCTACGAGCAGTACTTC.

The rearrangement links TRBV2 to TRBJ2-7; D remains unclear. The V gene lost 6 bases and the J gene lost 5 bases, with 11 bases spanning the gap. The CDR3 is 12 amino acids. Germline-derived CDR1 and CDR2 are SNHLY and FYNNEI. The CDR3 DNA reads as TGTGCCAGCAGGCTAGTCTTCCACGAGCAGTACTTC. Translation: CASRLVFHEQYF. The full variable domain, with the rest looked up from reference TRBV2 and TRBJ2-7, is EPEVTQTPSHQVTQMGQEVILRCVPISNHLYFYWYRQILGQKVEFLVSFYNNEISEKSEIFDDQFSVERPDGSNFTLKIRSTKLEDSAMYFCASRLVFHEQYFGPGTRLTVT.

CDR3 loop: CASKQYNEQFF. CDR3 coding DNA: TGTGCCAGCAAACAGTACAATGAGCAGTTCTTC. The chain couples TRBV6-5 to TRBJ2-1; D gene unclear. The ends were cut back, 7 bases at V and 4 bases at J, with 5 bases in the middle. Germline loops: CDR1 MNHEY, CDR2 SVGAGI. CDR3 size: 11 residues.

The rearrangement joins TRBV7-8 to TRBJ2-3; TRBD2 agrees at 7 bases. CDR1 is SGHVS and CDR2 is FQNEAQ in the germline V gene. The CDR3 consists of 17 residues. V lost 2 bases, J lost 1 base, and 9 bases stayed unmatched. CDR3 region: CASSLITGLSGTDTQYF. The DNA of the CDR3 is TGTGCCAGCAGCTTAATAACGGGACTAAGTGGCACAGATACGCAGTATTTT.

The chain recombines TRBV6-5 with TRBJ2-7, with D unresolved. Germline CDR1 MNHEY, CDR2 SVGAGI. With 0 bases removed from V and 3 bases from J, the gap between germline ends came to 6 bases. This CDR3 contains 13 residues. The CDR3 DNA is TGTGCCAGCAGTTACTCGGCCGGCTACGAGCAGTACTTC. As protein: CASSYSAGYEQYF.

The chain carries TRBV19 and TRBJ1-5; 7 nucleotides align to TRBD1. V trimming: 7 bases; J trimming: 4 bases; junction bases outside the gene matches: 10. In germline, CDR1 is LNHDA, CDR2 SQIVND (reference sequence). The CDR3 has 15 amino acids. The CDR3 coding sequence is TGTGCCAGTACCCCAAACAGGGGAGTTAATCAGCCCCAGCATTTT. The encoded protein is CASTPNRGVNQPQHF.

The J gene is TRBJ2-2, the V gene TRBV6-1; weak D call: TRBD1 (5 bases). Germline loops: CDR1 MNHNS, CDR2 SASEGT. V lost 6 bases, J lost 8 bases, and 13 bases lay in between. The CDR3 length is 13 residues. DNA of the CDR3: TGTGCCAGCAGCCAGGCAGGGTCTGGGGAGCTGTTTTTT. This codes for CASSQAGSGELFF.